The 29 T cell receptor beta chains presented below share a single source sample, sequenced in a study of cytomegalovirus exposure and HLA in healthy donors. PCR involved 60 Vbeta and 13 Jbeta primers. TCRdb's copy holds only in-frame clones and misses some; the assay was immunoSEQ multiplex PCR. The data hold about 160,000 clones, with roughly three quarters observed a single time. The material sequenced was PBMCs. These receptors all come from a young man in good health and CMV-seropositive.

This clone showed up just a few times. The chain employs TRBV7-3 and TRBJ1-4; D remains unclear. V was shortened by 1 base and J by 4 bases, with 10 bases between the two germline ends. The CDR3 runs to 15 residues. Germline V gene data show CDR1 as SGHTA and CDR2 as FQGTGA. The CDR3 loop reads CASSLNGLHNEKLFF. CDR3 nucleotides: TGTGCCAGCAGCTTAAACGGGTTACATAATGAAAAACTGTTTTTT.

This chain joins TRBV27 and TRBJ1-1; the D gene is possibly TRBD1 (6 bases). CDR1 and CDR2 (germline): MNHEY, SMNVEV (reference sequence). The ends were cut back, 4 bases at V and 3 bases at J, with 12 bases in the middle. This CDR3 comprises 14 residues. CDR3 protein: CASSSWDTYTEAFF. CDR3 in DNA: TGTGCCAGCAGTTCATGGGACACTTACACTGAAGCTTTCTTT.

The rearrangement joins TRBV5-1 to TRBJ2-3; 9 bases agree with TRBD1. CDR3 length: 18 residues. Germline CDR1 is SGHRS and CDR2 is YFSETQ. Losses at the gene ends were 4 bases for V and 3 bases for J; bases not matched to a gene: 15. CDR3 DNA: TGCGCCAGCAGCGGGCTGATAACAGGGGGCGCTCGGACAGATACGCAGTATTTT. It codes for CASSGLITGGARTDTQYF.

The chain joins TRBV5-4 to TRBJ1-1, with 9 nucleotides matching TRBD1. CDR1 and CDR2 from the germline V gene are SGHNT and YYREEE (reference sequence). After removal of 4 bases from V and 5 bases from J, the junction contained 6 bases not matched to a gene. There are 14 residues in the CDR3. The CDR3 bases are TGTGCCAGCAGCAACAGGGGGCGGAAAACTGAAGCTTTCTTT. Residues: CASSNRGRKTEAFF.

The J gene is TRBJ2-2, the V gene TRBV9; 9 nucleotides align to TRBD2. The CDR3 loop spans 16 amino acids. V gave up 2 bases and J gave up 3 bases; unmatched junction bases: 5. CDR1 is SGDLS and CDR2 is YYNGEE in the germline V gene. This CDR3 is CASSVLAGADTGELFF. The CDR3 nucleotides are TGTGCCAGCAGCGTTTTAGCGGGGGCGGACACCGGGGAGCTGTTTTTT.

The chain uses TRBV6-5 and TRBJ1-4; D unresolved. The V gene lost 2 bases and the J gene lost 4 bases, with 11 bases spanning the gap. Germline-derived CDR1 and CDR2 are MNHEY and SVGAGI. The CDR3 totals 15 residues. CDR3 sequence: CASSYRGQLNEKLFF. The DNA of the CDR3 is TGTGCCAGCAGTTACCGTGGGCAGCTTAATGAAAAACTGTTTTTT.

The chain combines TRBV10-2 with TRBJ2-5, with TRBD2 identical over 9 bases. The germline V gene has CDR1 WSHSY and CDR2 SAAADI. V trimming: 2 bases; J trimming: 4 bases; junction bases outside the gene matches: 8. This CDR3 has 16 residues. CDR3 in DNA: TGCGCCAGCAGTGAGACGATAAGGACTAGCGTAGAGACCCAGTACTTC. Translation: CASSETIRTSVETQYF.

V is TRBV7-7 and J is TRBJ2-5; tentative D call: TRBD2 (6 bases). The last part of the DNA fits TRBJ2-7 better; the J call may be wrong. The CDR3 length is 13 residues. CDR1 and CDR2 from the germline V gene are SSHAT and FNYEAQ (reference sequence). This CDR3 is CASSLGGDYEQYF. CDR3 in DNA: TGTGCCAGCAGCTTGGGGGGTGACTACGAGCAGTACTTC.

The chain employs TRBV20-1 and TRBJ2-7, with D tentatively TRBD1 (6 bases). Trimming pared 5 bases from V and 4 bases from J, leaving 9 bases between. CDR3 length equals 11 residues. Germline CDR1 DFQATT, CDR2 SNEGSKA (reference sequence). The CDR3 sequence is CSAGQRYEQYF. CDR3 coding DNA: TGCAGTGCTGGACAGCGATACGAGCAGTACTTC.

The sample holds a few counts of this clone. The chain has TRBV28 and TRBJ1-5, with D hard to call. Germline V gene lookup returns CDR1 MDHEN and CDR2 SYDVKM. The CDR3 has 14 amino acids. V dropped 3 bases and J dropped 4 bases, with 10 bases sitting between them. The CDR3 coding sequence is TGTGCCAGCAGTTTGGCGGGTTTGAATCAGCCCCAGCATTTT. Translating it yields CASSLAGLNQPQHF. The full variable domain, its missing parts supplied by reference TRBV28 and TRBJ1-5, is DVKVTQSSRYLVKRTGEKVFLECVQDMDHENMFWYRQDPGLGLRLIYFSYDVKMKEKGDIPEGYSVSREKKERFSLILESASTNQTSMYLCASSLAGLNQPQHFGDGTRLSIL.

The chain links TRBV19 to TRBJ2-7; maybe TRBD1 (6 bases). Per the germline V gene, CDR1 is LNHDA and CDR2 is SQIVND (reference sequence). Trimming stripped 3 bases from V and 2 bases from J, with 11 bases between. The CDR3 length is 14 residues. CDR3 sequence reads: CASSIQGSAYEQYF. CDR3 in DNA: TGTGCCAGTAGTATTCAGGGGTCGGCCTACGAGCAGTACTTC. Filled out from reference TRBV19 and TRBJ2-7, the complete variable domain reads DGGITQSPKYLFRKEGQNVTLSCEQNLNHDAMYWYRQDPGQGLRLIYYSQIVNDFQKGDIAEGYSVSREKKESFPLTVTSAQKNPTAFYLCASSIQGSAYEQYFGPGTRLTVT.

Of note for this clone: Other DNA sequences in this sample translate to the same CDR3. The chain has TRBV9 and TRBJ2-5; 7 nucleotides agree with TRBD2. Germline V gene data show CDR1 as SGDLS and CDR2 as YYNGEE. With V trimmed by 2 bases and J by 2 bases, 6 bases remained unmatched. This CDR3 comprises 15 residues. This CDR3 is CASSVGLAAQETQYF. Here the CDR3 DNA reads TGTGCCAGCAGCGTCGGGCTAGCGGCTCAAGAGACCCAGTACTTC.

The chain employs TRBV28 and TRBJ1-5; 9 bases map to TRBD1. The V and J ends lost 6 bases and 2 bases, in that order; junction bases with no gene match: 5. CDR1 and CDR2 (germline): MDHEN, SYDVKM. CDR3 length: 15 amino acids. The CDR3 spells CASSDRGEGNQPQHF. As DNA, the CDR3 is TGTGCCAGCAGCGACAGGGGGGAGGGCAATCAGCCCCAGCATTTT.

This clone came up a few times. The chain combines TRBV19 with TRBJ2-6; no clear D. CDR1 and CDR2 (germline): LNHDA, SQIVND (reference sequence). The CDR3 covers 16 residues. The ends were cut back, 0 bases at V and 2 bases at J, with 8 bases in the middle. In nucleotides, the CDR3 is TGTGCCAGTAGTATAGAACGAGGAACTGGGGCCAACGTCCTGACTTTC. Amino acids: CASSIERGTGANVLTF.

V and J are TRBV5-4 and TRBJ1-3; perhaps TRBD1 as D (6 bases). The CDR3 has 12 residues. Germline loops: CDR1 SGHNT, CDR2 YYREEE (reference sequence). V lost 10 bases, J lost 6 bases, and 14 bases lay in between. The CDR3, as DNA: TGTGCCCTACAGGGCTGGGAAAACACCATATATTTT. Translating it yields CALQGWENTIYF.

The genes are TRBV13 and TRBJ2-1; 8 bases are a match to TRBD1. Trimming at V came to 6 bases and at J to 5 bases, leaving 6 bases not matched to a gene. CDR1 and CDR2 from the germline V gene are PRHDT and FYEKMQ (reference sequence). The CDR3 spans 14 residues. The CDR3 sequence is CASSTGQVDNEQFF. CDR3 in DNA: TGTGCCAGCAGTACGGGACAGGTAGACAATGAGCAGTTCTTC.

This clone was seen more than once but under ten times. J is TRBJ2-1 and V is TRBV13, with TRBD1 matching over 9 bases. The germline CDR1 and CDR2 sequences are PRHDT and FYEKMQ (reference sequence). Losses at the gene ends were 7 bases for V and 4 bases for J; bases not matched to a gene: 2. The CDR3 covers 13 residues. The CDR3 region has the DNA TGTGCCAGCACGGACAGGGGATACAATGAGCAGTTCTTC. Translating it yields CASTDRGYNEQFF.

The chain combines TRBV19 with TRBJ2-7; the match to TRBD1 covers 7 bases. CDR1 LNHDA and CDR2 SQIVND come from the germline V gene (reference sequence). This CDR3 contains 14 residues. Trimming took 1 base from V and 2 from J; bases not matched to a gene: 2. The CDR3, as DNA: TGTGCCAGTAGTATAGGAGGGACAGCCTACGAGCAGTACTTC. Translating gives CASSIGGTAYEQYF.

V gene TRBV5-1 combines with J gene TRBJ2-7, with 8 nucleotides matching TRBD1. The V and J ends lost 4 bases and 0 bases, in that order; junction bases with no gene match: 9. In germline, CDR1 is SGHRS, CDR2 YFSETQ. This CDR3 is 16 amino acids long. The CDR3 DNA follows: TGCGCCAGCAGCATAGGACAGGGCGCCATCTCCTACGAGCAGTACTTC. Amino acids: CASSIGQGAISYEQYF. The variable domain in full, with the rest retrieved from reference TRBV5-1 and TRBJ2-7, is KAGVTQTPRYLIKTRGQQVTLSCSPISGHRSVSWYQQTPGQGLQFLFEYFSETQRNKGNFPGRFSGRQFSNSRSEMNVSTLELGDSALYLCASSIGQGAISYEQYFGPGTRLTVT.

J is TRBJ2-2 and V is TRBV6-1, with D maybe TRBD1 (5 bases). V gave up 1 base and J gave up 4 bases, with 22 bases separating them. Germline V gene sequence: CDR1 MNHNS, CDR2 SASEGT. The CDR3 consists of 19 residues. The chain's CDR3 is CASSEERGGVRASTGELFF. As DNA, the CDR3 is TGTGCCAGCAGTGAAGAAAGGGGCGGAGTCAGGGCATCCACCGGGGAGCTGTTTTTT.

This clone was detected a few times. The CDR3 spells CASSSMTGSETQYF. The CDR3 bases are TGTGCCAGCAGTTCCATGACAGGTTCCGAGACCCAGTACTTC. This chain connects TRBV6-5 to TRBJ2-5; D perhaps matches TRBD1 (6 bases). The germline CDR1 and CDR2 sequences are MNHEY and SVGAGI. The CDR3 runs 14 residues. V was pared by 4 bases and J by 5 bases, with 14 bases between.

The chain combines TRBV18 with TRBJ2-7, with a weak D call TRBD1 (6 bases). CDR3 size: 14 residues. Germline CDR1 reads KGHSH; CDR2 reads LQKENI. Trimming pared 2 bases from V and 0 bases from J, leaving 8 bases between. CDR3 in DNA: TGTGCCAGCTCACCATGGGACAACTCCTACGAGCAGTACTTC. Translated, it gives CASSPWDNSYEQYF. The whole variable domain, remainder taken from reference TRBV18 and TRBJ2-7, is NAGVMQNPRHLVRRRGQEARLRCSPMKGHSHVYWYRQLPEEGLKFMVYLQKENIIDESGMPKERFSAEFPKEGPSILRIQQVVRGDSAAYFCASSPWDNSYEQYFGPGTRLTVT.

V is TRBV10-3 and J is TRBJ2-2; possible D gene TRBD2, 6 bases. Germline values: CDR1 ENHRY, CDR2 SYGVKD. The CDR3 is 19 amino acids. Trimming shortened V by 6 bases and J by 0 bases, and 23 bases separated the two germline ends. The CDR3 DNA is TGTGCCATCAGGGTCGGAGGGACCCCCTTTATCGCGAACACCGGGGAGCTGTTTTTT. This codes for CAIRVGGTPFIANTGELFF.

The V and J genes are TRBV7-9 and TRBJ2-5, with 11 bases fitting TRBD1. This CDR3 has 15 residues. Looked up from germline, CDR1 is SEHNR and CDR2 is FQNEAQ (reference sequence). Losses at the gene ends were 3 bases for V and 5 bases for J; bases not matched to a gene: 5. The CDR3 nucleotides are TGTGCCAGCAGCTTCGGACAGGGGGCGGCGGAGACCCAGTACTTC. Translating gives CASSFGQGAAETQYF. Using reference TRBV7-9 and TRBJ2-5 for the parts outside the CDR3, the full variable domain is DTGVSQNPRHKITKRGQNVTFRCDPISEHNRLYWYRQTLGQGPEFLTYFQNEAQLEKSRLLSDRFSAERPKGSFSTLEIQRTEQGDSAMYLCASSFGQGAAETQYFGPGTRLLVL.

This clone was observed a single time. The chain has TRBV19 and TRBJ2-1, with 9 nucleotides matching TRBD1. Germline V gene data show CDR1 as LNHDA and CDR2 as SQIVND (reference sequence). This CDR3 contains 14 residues. V shed 3 bases, J shed 10 bases, and the junction held 7 bases outside the gene matches. The CDR3: CASSMGDRVREQFF. The CDR3 DNA reads TGTGCCAGTAGTATGGGGGACAGGGTAAGGGAGCAGTTCTTC. The full variable domain, in which reference TRBV19 and TRBJ2-1 provide the parts outside the CDR3, is DGGITQSPKYLFRKEGQNVTLSCEQNLNHDAMYWYRQDPGQGLRLIYYSQIVNDFQKGDIAEGYSVSREKKESFPLTVTSAQKNPTAFYLCASSMGDRVREQFFGPGTRLTVL.

V is TRBV9 and J is TRBJ1-1; TRBD1 matches 7 bases. The CDR3 totals 14 residues. Germline lookup yields CDR1 SGDLS and CDR2 YYNGEE. The V gene end was trimmed by 5 bases and the J gene end by 2 bases; junction bases not matched to a gene: 6. The CDR3 DNA is TGTGCCAGCAGGACCGGGACAGCTAACACTGAAGCTTTCTTT. Translated, it gives CASRTGTANTEAFF.

The genes are TRBV18 and TRBJ2-1; no definite D call. V was cut by 5 bases and J by 1 base, with 15 bases left in between. Germline lookup yields CDR1 KGHSH and CDR2 LQKENI. This CDR3 region has 16 residues. In nucleotides, the CDR3 is TGTGCCAGCTCAACCTCCAGCGCGATGTCCTACAATGAGCAGTTCTTC. It translates to CASSTSSAMSYNEQFF.

A few counts support this clone. The V call is TRBV5-1, the J call TRBJ1-4, with D unresolved. Germline V gene data show CDR1 as SGHRS and CDR2 as YFSETQ. The CDR3 is 15 amino acids. V lost 4 bases to trimming and J lost 2 bases, with 12 bases between them. Here the CDR3 DNA reads TGCGCCAGCAGCGCAGCGGTAGGCACTAATGAAAAACTGTTTTTT. Its translation: CASSAAVGTNEKLFF. The full variable domain, in which reference TRBV5-1 and TRBJ1-4 provide the parts outside the CDR3, is KAGVTQTPRYLIKTRGQQVTLSCSPISGHRSVSWYQQTPGQGLQFLFEYFSETQRNKGNFPGRFSGRQFSNSRSEMNVSTLELGDSALYLCASSAAVGTNEKLFFGSGTQLSVL.

The rearrangement joins TRBV19 to TRBJ2-5; a possible D gene is TRBD2 (6 bases). The germline gives CDR1 LNHDA, CDR2 SQIVND (reference sequence). The CDR3 loop spans 14 amino acids. The germline V and J ends were trimmed by 6 bases and 4 bases, with 15 bases remaining between them. CDR3 sequence: CASSLRGGGETQYF. CDR3 coding DNA: TGTGCCAGTAGCCTCCGTGGGGGAGGAGAGACCCAGTACTTC.